This T cell receptor beta chain comes out of a study of T cell repertoires in cytomegalovirus infection (dated by TCRdb to about 2019). For the wider study: Recently identified HLA-C-restricted CMV epitopes, whose presentation resists viral immunomodulation, were targeted by peptide stimulations together with well-studied HLA-B-restricted epitopes. The HLA type of each donor mattered for the analysis, because public TCR beta signatures pointed to carriage of CMV infection along with the matching HLA type. Study-level results and caveats: In the ex vivo response, HLA-C-restricted CMV-specific TCR beta clonotypes were dominant, and in two of eight donors the single most frequent clonotype came from this HLA-C-restricted group. In both this cohort and an independent cohort of some 350 donors, the cumulative frequency of public TCR beta family members distinguished carriers of CMV infection plus the relevant HLA type.

Including cysteine and phenylalanine, the CDR3 has 14 amino acids. Only CDR3 DNA is held: 42 bases, read in frame from base 1. Deletion took 0 bases off V and 2 bases off J, with a span of 10 bases between the germline ends. As encoded in the germline V gene (reference sequence), CDR1 is DFQATT while CDR2 is SNEGSKA. Comment on this clonotype: The specificity of this receptor is unknown. No base qualities exist here, and no much larger clone lies one base off it.

Per the publication, the treatment or condition label means: in vitro stimulation with specific CMV peptide epitopes to enrich CMV-specific T cells. The reads were generated on an Illumina HiSeq 1500. The public reads were run again by TCRdb, first through fastp at Q25 and then through MiXCR, and only productive beta chains were kept. Every entry covers one CDR3 protein and lists the most common genes and DNA from its rows. The sample has around 71,000 distinct CDR3 sequences on record, 35% to 50% of them singletons. The ten largest clones take up 93% of the sample. This sequence uses TRBV20-1 and TRBJ1-1; TRBD1 might be the D gene, on 5 matching bases. The sequence came from a human donor in good health (CMV status not recorded). Some clones in this sample may be carry-over from other donors' samples. Sequences were derived from CD8+ T cells from cultured PBMCs, sampled from culture after CMV antigen stimulation. The CDR3 reads as follows: CSARDFRDNTEAFF. The DNA is TGCAGTGCTAGAGATTTCCGGGACAACACTGAAGCTTTCTTT.